These T cell receptor beta chains were read from a single sample in a study of cytomegalovirus exposure and HLA in healthy donors. Clones were read by immunoSEQ multiplex PCR, and TCRdb kept only the in-frame ones, dropping some. The sample contains 150,000 to 200,000 clones, 70% to 80% of which appear only once. Sequencing was done on a sample of PBMCs. The receptors were sampled from a young man in good health and CMV-seropositive. The CDR3 runs from the conserved cysteine through the conserved F or W. D genes are given only for firm matches. Clone size is not always given. Where it is, it says once, few, many or a class for expanded clones.

-	TRBJ2-1	TRBV27	-	16	TGTGCCAGCAGTCGTCAACCGGGACTCCAGTACAATGAGCAGTTCTTC	CASSRQPGLQYNEQFF
-	TRBJ1-1	TRBV7-9	-	15	TGTGCCAGCAGCAACATTGGCCGGGGGAGCACTGAAGCTTTCTTT	CASSNIGRGSTEAFF
-	TRBJ1-4	TRBV18	TRBD1	16	TGTGCCAGCTCGCCGGACAGGGTTAGCACTAATGAAAAACTGTTTTTT	CASSPDRVSTNEKLFF
-	TRBJ2-7	TRBV5-1	-	13	TGCGCCAGCACAGACTTTGAGACCTACGAGCAGTACTTC	CASTDFETYEQYF
-	TRBJ2-1	TRBV7-9	-	12	TGTGCCAGCAGCCCTGGGAGCAATGAGCAGTTCTTC	CASSPGSNEQFF
-	TRBJ2-2	TRBV7-6	-	16	TGTGCCAGCAGCTTAGTTTGGGGGGCGAACACCGGGGAGCTGTTTTTT	CASSLVWGANTGELFF
-	TRBJ2-7	TRBV25-1	-	15	TGTGCCAGCAGCTGGGGGCTAGTGGGGGCCTACGAGCAGTACTTC	CASSWGLVGAYEQYF
-	TRBJ2-7	TRBV5-4	TRBD1	15	TGTGCCAGCAGAAAATCCAGGGACAGTGCTTACGAGCAGTACTTC	CASRKSRDSAYEQYF
once	TRBJ2-7	TRBV28	-	13	TGTGCCAGCAGTTCCATGACAGCCTACGAGCAGTACTTC	CASSSMTAYEQYF
-	TRBJ2-5	TRBV6-5	-	12	TGTGCCAGCACGGGAGTTGCAGAGACCCAGTACTTC	CASTGVAETQYF
few	TRBJ1-5	TRBV7-8	-	14	TGTGCCAGCAGCTCGGACAGCAGCAATCAGCCCCAGCATTTT	CASSSDSSNQPQHF
-	TRBJ1-5	TRBV19	-	13	TGTGCCAGTAGCACAGGATTAAATCAGCCCCAGCATTTT	CASSTGLNQPQHF
-	TRBJ2-1	TRBV11-3	TRBD2	16	TGTGCCAGCAGCTTAGACCTCACTAGCGGGAACAATGAGCAGTTCTTC	CASSLDLTSGNNEQFF
-	TRBJ2-7	TRBV7-2	TRBD2	15	TGTGCCAGCAGCCTGGGACTAGTGGCAACCTACGAGCAGTACTTC	CASSLGLVATYEQYF
-	TRBJ2-5	TRBV7-9	TRBD1	16	TGTGCCAGCAGTCCCCACAGGGGCACCCTTCAAGAGACCCAGTACTTC	CASSPHRGTLQETQYF
-	TRBJ2-3	TRBV29-1	-	14	TGCAGCGTCGAGAAGTGGGGGGTCATAGATACGCAGTATTTT	CSVEKWGVIDTQYF
-	TRBJ1-1	TRBV7-3	-	16	TGTGCCAGCACCCTAACCGGGGGGCGCATAAGCACTGAAGCTTTCTTT	CASTLTGGRISTEAFF
-	TRBJ1-3	TRBV2	-	16	TGTGCCAGCAGGACAGGTCGTGTATTCATCGGAAACACCATATATTTT	CASRTGRVFIGNTIYF
-	TRBJ1-2	TRBV7-9	-	14	TGTGCCAGCAGCCTTCCGACAGTCCTCTATGGCTACACCTTC	CASSLPTVLYGYTF
few	TRBJ2-7	TRBV7-2	-	15	TGTGCCAGCAGCTTAGGCAGTGGGGGGGCCCTCGAGCAGTACTTC	CASSLGSGGALEQYF
-	TRBJ2-1	TRBV14	TRBD1	16	TGTGCCAGCAGCCTACAGGGGCCCCCACTTTACAATGAGCAGTTCTTC	CASSLQGPPLYNEQFF
-	TRBJ1-3	TRBV5-1	TRBD1	15	TGCGCCAGCAGCTCGGGACAGGGCGGCGGAAACACCATATATTTT	CASSSGQGGGNTIYF
-	TRBJ2-7	TRBV27	-	14	TGTGCCAGCAGTTTCGTCCCCGCGGGCAACGAGCAGTACTTC	CASSFVPAGNEQYF
-	TRBJ1-4	TRBV6-1	-	15	TGTGCCAGCAGGCTAATTAACAGGGTAAATGAAAAACTGTTTTTT	CASRLINRVNEKLFF
once	TRBJ2-1	TRBV19	-	15	TGTGCCAGTAGTACCGACAGGCTACTCTACAATGAGCAGTTCTTC	CASSTDRLLYNEQFF
once	TRBJ2-7	TRBV21-1	-	17	TGTGCCAGCAGCAAGCACAGCTTAGCGGGCCGAAAGTACGAGCAGTACTTC	CASSKHSLAGRKYEQYF
-	TRBJ1-2	TRBV7-9	-	17	TGTGCCAGCAGCTTCAGAACATCCGATCCCCTTAACTATGGCTACACCTTC	CASSFRTSDPLNYGYTF
-	TRBJ2-1	TRBV29-1	-	14	TGCAGCGTTGACAGGGCCCTTACCTACAATGAGCAGTTCTTC	CSVDRALTYNEQFF
-	TRBJ2-7	TRBV5-1	-	13	TGCGCCAGCAGTTTGTTGGGGAGTCCCGAGCAGTACTTC	CASSLLGSPEQYF
once	TRBJ1-2	TRBV7-2	-	14	TGTGCCAGCAGCTTAACTGGGGGGGGCTATGGCTACACCTTC	CASSLTGGGYGYTF
-	TRBJ1-1	TRBV4-3	-	14	TGCGCCAGCAGCCACCGGGAGCTCGAGGGTGAAGCTTTCTTT	CASSHRELEGEAFF
few	TRBJ1-5	TRBV2	-	12	TGTGCCAGCGCGGGGGGAGTCGGGCCCCAGCATTTT	CASAGGVGPQHF
-	TRBJ1-3	TRBV19	-	15	TGTGCCAGTAGTGGAGACAGAAGCTCTGGAAACACCATATATTTT	CASSGDRSSGNTIYF
few	TRBJ1-2	TRBV6-5	-	14	TGTGCCAGCAGCAAGGACAGTGTAAGGGTTGGCTACACCTTC	CASSKDSVRVGYTF
-	TRBJ2-7	TRBV5-1	TRBD1	13	TGCGCCAGCAGCGAGACAGGGACGTGGGAGCAGTACTTC	CASSETGTWEQYF
-	TRBJ2-1	TRBV4-1	-	17	TGCGCCAGCAGCCAAGACGGGGGGCCCAGCTCCTACAATGAGCAGTTCTTC	CASSQDGGPSSYNEQFF
once	TRBJ1-1	TRBV7-9	TRBD1	13	TGTGCCAGCAGCTTAGGACAGGGGGCAGGGGCTTTCTTT	CASSLGQGAGAFF
once	TRBJ2-7	TRBV13	TRBD1	17	TGTGCCAGCAGCTTAGGGGGGACAGCTAACCCCTCCTACGAGCAGTACTTC	CASSLGGTANPSYEQYF
-	TRBJ2-3	TRBV29-1	TRBD2	13	TGCAGCGTTGTAGGAGGGAGGGGCGATACGCAGTATTTT	CSVVGGRGDTQYF
-	TRBJ2-7	TRBV5-4	TRBD2	15	TGTGCCAGCAGCTTGGCTAGCGGAAGCTCCTACGAGCAGTACTTC	CASSLASGSSYEQYF